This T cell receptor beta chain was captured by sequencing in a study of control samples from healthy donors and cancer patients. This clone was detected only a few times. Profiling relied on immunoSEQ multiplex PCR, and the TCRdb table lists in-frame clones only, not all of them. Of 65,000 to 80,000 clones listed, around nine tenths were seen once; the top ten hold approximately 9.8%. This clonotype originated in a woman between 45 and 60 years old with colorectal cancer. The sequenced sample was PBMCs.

CDR3 DNA sequence: TGTGCCAGCAGTTTAGGGACAGCTTTCACCGGGGAGCTGTTTTTT. Residues: CASSLGTAFTGELFF. J is TRBJ2-2 and V is TRBV28, with TRBD1 matching 7 bases. The CDR3 length is 15 residues. Germline assignment: CDR1 MDHEN and CDR2 SYDVKM. After removal of 2 bases from V and 4 bases from J, the junction contained 4 bases not matched to a gene.